Presented here are 27 T cell receptor beta chains from one specimen sequenced in a study of blood T cells in healthy people across ages (dated by TCRdb to 2014 to 2015). Libraries were prepared through 5' RACE. A second about 7 to 12 cycle PCR used a sample-barcoded 5' primer and a J-beta primer mix. TCRdb trimmed the raw reads at Q25, called clones with MiXCR and kept productive beta chains. CDR3 protein sequences are deduplicated, and each keeps its most common genes and DNA. The sample yields around 1,900,000 distinct CDR3 sequences; roughly two fifths were counted once. The ten largest clones capture roughly 23% of the sample. The sample consisted of blood. These receptors were taken from a human donor in good health.

The CDR3 region has the DNA TGTGCCAGCACTTCACGGTATCGGGACACTTCAACCTACGAGCAGTACTTC. Translated, it gives CASTSRYRDTSTYEQYF. The J gene is TRBJ2-7, the V gene TRBV11-2; D possibly corresponds to TRBD1 (6 bases). The CDR3 runs to 17 residues. Germline values: CDR1 SGHAT, CDR2 FQNNGV. Between the trimmed V and J ends, which lost 7 bases and 2 bases, there was a span of 24 bases.

This clonotype was observed a few times. The J gene is TRBJ1-1, the V gene TRBV29-1; a possible D gene is TRBD1 (6 bases). Germline V gene sequence: CDR1 SQVTM, CDR2 ANQGSEA. The CDR3 totals 13 residues. Trimming pared 6 bases from V and 4 bases from J, leaving 15 bases between. In DNA form, the CDR3 reads TGCAGCGTCGTGACAGGTCGTGGCACTGAAGCTTTCTTT. This codes for CSVVTGRGTEAFF.

This chain links TRBV27 with TRBJ2-3; 7 bases line up with TRBD1. The CDR3 consists of 15 residues. V trimming: 4 bases; J trimming: 4 bases; junction bases outside the gene matches: 8. Germline values: CDR1 MNHEY, CDR2 SMNVEV (reference sequence). CDR3 amino acids: CASSSRQGAADTQYF. The CDR3 nucleotides are TGTGCCAGCAGTTCCCGACAGGGAGCGGCAGATACGCAGTATTTT.

This clonotype has more than one count but fewer than ten. The chain couples TRBV6-2 or TRBV6-3 to TRBJ1-2, with 9 positions matching TRBD1. Germline V lookup: CDR1 MNHEY, CDR2 SVGEGT. J was trimmed by 8 bases and V by 6 bases; bases with no gene match: 7. The CDR3 is made up of 13 amino acids. The CDR3 DNA sequence: TGTGCCAGCAGGGGACAGGGATCTTGGGGCTACACCTTC. Its protein product is CASRGQGSWGYTF.

In its sample, this clonotype was seen a few times. V usage is TRBV21-1 and J usage is TRBJ2-3; the table assigns TRBD2, which was not confirmed against the DNA. TRBV21-1 is a listed pseudogene. The CDR3 contains 16 residues. The CDR3 reads CASSKVPSCLTDTQYF. The CDR3 DNA reads TGTGCCAGCAGCAAAGTTCCTAGCTGCCTCACAGATACGCAGTATTTT.

This chain joins TRBV19 and TRBJ2-7; 7 bases fit TRBD1. The ends lost 4 bases at V and 2 bases at J; junction bases unmatched: 5. This CDR3 region has 14 residues. The germline CDR1 and CDR2 sequences are LNHDA and SQIVND (reference sequence). In DNA, the CDR3 is TGTGCCAGTAGTACGGGACAGCAAACCTACGAGCAGTACTTC. It encodes CASSTGQQTYEQYF.

The sample holds a few counts of this clonotype. This chain joins TRBV27 and TRBJ2-1, with D unclear. Trimming took off 6 bases at V and 0 bases at J, with 15 bases between the two ends. The CDR3 consists of 16 residues. Germline CDR1 MNHEY, CDR2 SMNVEV (reference sequence). The CDR3 coding sequence is TGTGCCAGCAGCCTAACACCTGTCGGCTCCTACAATGAGCAGTTCTTC. It specifies CASSLTPVGSYNEQFF.

The chain employs TRBV7-2 and TRBJ2-3; 8 bases align to TRBD1. This CDR3 is 17 amino acids long. Germline trimming cut 2 bases from V and 2 bases from J; bases unmatched to any gene: 9. Looked up from germline, CDR1 is SGHTA and CDR2 is FQGNSA. The chain's CDR3 is CASSLPRDRGPTDTQYF. The CDR3 DNA follows: TGTGCCAGCAGCTTACCCCGAGACAGGGGCCCCACAGATACGCAGTATTTT.

The V call is TRBV20-1, the J call TRBJ1-5, with TRBD1 as a possible D gene (5 bases). Trimming took off 5 bases at V and 9 bases at J, with 20 bases between the two ends. Per the germline V gene, CDR1 is DFQATT and CDR2 is SNEGSKA (reference sequence). CDR3 length: 14 amino acids. The CDR3 region is CSASLPEGQGPQHF. CDR3 nucleotide sequence: TGCAGTGCTTCCCTACCGGAGGGCCAGGGGCCCCAGCATTTT.

The chain links TRBV5-1 to TRBJ2-4; D unresolved. The better agreement between TRBJ2-7 and the DNA end casts doubt on the J call. From germline, CDR1 is SGHRS and CDR2 YFSETQ. The CDR3 spans 14 residues. The CDR3 DNA is TGCGCCAGCAGCTTGGATGGCGAATACTACGAGCAGTACTTC. This encodes CASSLDGEYYEQYF.

The chain recombines TRBV20-1 with TRBJ2-1, with 10 bases identical to TRBD2. The CDR3 extends over 16 amino acids. The ends lost 1 base at V and 5 bases at J; junction bases unmatched: 8. In germline, CDR1 is DFQATT, CDR2 SNEGSKA (reference sequence). CDR3 residues: CSARVSSGGADNEQFF. The CDR3, as DNA: TGCAGTGCTAGAGTTTCAAGCGGGGGGGCCGACAATGAGCAGTTCTTC.

This clonotype occurred a few times. The V gene is TRBV29-1, the J gene TRBJ2-3; 9 nucleotides match TRBD1. CDR3 size: 13 residues. After removal of 5 bases from V and 4 bases from J, the junction contained 4 bases not matched to a gene. CDR1 and CDR2 from the germline V gene are SQVTM and ANQGSEA. The CDR3 here is CSVLWTGADTQYF. The CDR3 region has the DNA TGCAGCGTTCTTTGGACAGGGGCAGATACGCAGTATTTT.

The J gene is TRBJ2-2, the V gene TRBV7-6; 11 bases are a match to TRBD2. V was clipped by 3 bases and J by 6 bases; unmatched bases: 6. The germline gives CDR1 SGHVS, CDR2 FNYEAQ. The CDR3 spans 16 residues. CDR3: CASSFSGGAFPGELFF. CDR3 in DNA: TGTGCCAGCAGCTTTAGCGGGGGGGCCTTCCCCGGGGAGCTGTTTTTT.

The chain joins TRBV5-1 to TRBJ1-2; no clear D gene. The CDR3 runs to 14 residues. The germline CDR1 and CDR2 sequences are SGHRS and YFSETQ. The V end lost 0 bases, the J end lost 3 bases, and 9 bases lay between the germline ends. CDR3 sequence (DNA): TGCGCCAGCAGCTTGGCCCCCCAAGACTATGGCTACACCTTC. Amino acids: CASSLAPQDYGYTF.

The chain recombines TRBV7-8 with TRBJ2-1; 9 bases map to TRBD2. V shed 5 bases and J 9 bases; nucleotides not matched to a gene: 11. The CDR3 consists of 15 residues. The germline V gene encodes CDR1 SGHVS and CDR2 FQNEAQ. CDR3 in DNA: TGTGCCAGCAGCCCCGACGGACTAGCGAGAACTGAGCAGTTCTTC. Protein sequence: CASSPDGLARTEQFF.

In regard to this clonotype: An end of the junction differs from the germline gene, which may be a read error. The CDR3: CASSYGGGPGGAGELFF. CDR3 in DNA: TGTGCCAGCAGTTACGGCGGGGGGCCTGGTGGGGCCGGGGAGTTGTTTTTT. This rearrangement joins TRBV6-5 to TRBJ2-2; TRBD2 aligns across 8 bases. Germline V gene data show CDR1 as MNHEY and CDR2 as SVGAGI. CDR3 size: 17 residues.

The chain is built from TRBV7-2 and TRBJ2-7; 13 nucleotides match TRBD2. In germline, CDR1 is SGHTA, CDR2 FQGNSA. The CDR3 sequence is 17 residues long. The trim removed 5 bases at V and 2 bases at J, leaving 9 bases unmatched. The CDR3 reads CASSQLAGGRSTYEQYF. CDR3 sequence (DNA): TGTGCCAGCAGCCAACTAGCGGGGGGGCGTTCGACCTACGAGCAGTACTTC.

The chain uses TRBV20-1 and TRBJ1-1; no firm D call. With 3 bases removed from V and 4 bases from J, the gap between germline ends came to 12 bases. CDR1 DFQATT and CDR2 SNEGSKA come from the germline V gene (reference sequence). This CDR3 is 13 amino acids long. CDR3 residues: CSARPTEGTEAFF. CDR3 DNA: TGCAGTGCTAGGCCCACAGAAGGCACTGAAGCTTTCTTT.

This clonotype was picked up many times. The chain links TRBV4-1 to TRBJ2-7; D not certain. Germline values: CDR1 MGHRA, CDR2 YSYEKL. The CDR3 extends over 13 amino acids. V lost 1 base, J lost 3 bases, and 7 bases lay in between. CDR3 sequence: CASSQGRNYEQYF. CDR3 DNA: TGCGCCAGCAGCCAAGGGCGGAACTACGAGCAGTACTTC.

This CDR3 is CASSYARGWGEQYF. The CDR3 DNA sequence: TGTGCCAGCAGTTACGCCAGGGGTTGGGGCGAGCAGTACTTC. The chain couples TRBV6-5 to TRBJ2-7, with D possibly matching TRBD1 (6 bases). The V end was cut by 2 bases, the J end by 6 bases, with 14 bases between. Germline V gene data show CDR1 as MNHEY and CDR2 as SVGAGI. The CDR3 sequence is 14 residues long.

The gene calls are TRBV4-1 and TRBJ2-7; TRBD1 or TRBD2 may be the D gene (5 bases each). In germline, CDR1 is MGHRA, CDR2 YSYEKL. CDR3 length equals 15 residues. Trimming removed 1 base at V and 11 bases at J, with 21 bases between. The CDR3 DNA sequence: TGCGCCAGCAGCCAAGTTGGGACCCAAAATTCAGAGGAGTACTTC. Translated: CASSQVGTQNSEEYF.

This clonotype was observed at least ten times. The chain links TRBV4-2 to TRBJ2-1; D call uncertain. The CDR3 contains 17 residues. Germline values: CDR1 LGHNA, CDR2 YNFKEQ. Trimming removed 4 bases at V and 0 bases at J, with 16 bases between. In nucleotides, the CDR3 is TGTGCCAGCAGCCCTCGGGTAGCTCAAAGCTCCTACAATGAGCAGTTCTTC. Amino acid sequence: CASSPRVAQSSYNEQFF.

This clonotype appeared a few times. The rearrangement links TRBV29-1 to TRBJ2-7; 8 nucleotides line up with TRBD1. V was clipped by 1 base and J by 1 base; unmatched bases: 6. The germline gives CDR1 SQVTM, CDR2 ANQGSEA. The CDR3 totals 15 residues. CDR3 sequence reads: CSVEVIGDRSYEQYF. The CDR3, as DNA: TGCAGCGTTGAAGTAATTGGGGACAGGTCCTACGAGCAGTACTTC.

The chain joins TRBV4-3 to TRBJ1-2; TRBD1 matches 8 bases. Germline trimming cut 1 base from V and 3 bases from J; bases unmatched to any gene: 7. In germline, CDR1 is LGHNA, CDR2 YSLEER. The CDR3 contains 16 residues. The CDR3 sequence: CASSQGFPGGHYGYTF. The CDR3 nucleotides read TGCGCCAGCAGCCAAGGGTTTCCAGGGGGCCACTATGGCTACACCTTC.

The chain uses TRBV7-9 and TRBJ2-7; 13 nucleotides align to TRBD2. The CDR3 loop spans 17 amino acids. V was clipped by 6 bases and J by 0 bases; unmatched bases: 8. In germline, CDR1 is SEHNR, CDR2 FQNEAQ (reference sequence). In nucleotides, the CDR3 is TGTGCCAGCAGATCCCGACTAGCGGGGGGTTTCTCCTACGAGCAGTACTTC. It yields the protein CASRSRLAGGFSYEQYF.

The chain joins TRBV7-2 to TRBJ1-1; D gene uncertain. CDR3 length equals 14 residues. Germline CDR1 is SGHTA and CDR2 is FQGNSA. Trimming left V 5 bases short and J 4 bases short, with 14 bases between. This CDR3 is CASSPKERTTEAFF. CDR3 bases: TGTGCCAGCAGCCCTAAAGAGCGTACCACTGAAGCTTTCTTT.

This clonotype was detected once. V gene TRBV4-1 combines with J gene TRBJ2-1; 8 bases agree with TRBD2. Trimming at V came to 4 bases and at J to 6 bases, leaving 11 bases not matched to a gene. Looked up from germline, CDR1 is MGHRA and CDR2 is YSYEKL. The CDR3 length is 16 residues. The chain's CDR3 is CASSPGTSRVGNEQFF. As DNA, the CDR3 is TGCGCCAGCAGCCCAGGGACTAGTAGGGTAGGCAATGAGCAGTTCTTC.